This T cell receptor (beta chain) was recovered during a study of T-cell reconstitution after alpha-beta-depleted transplantation in children. V was clipped by 6 bases and J by 0 bases; unmatched bases: 9. Germline V gene lookup returns CDR1 MNHEY and CDR2 SVGEGT. The CDR3 has 17 amino acids. A TCRbeta library incorporating unique molecular identifiers was prepared. One entry per CDR3 protein, called by TCRdb with MiXCR from the PCR reads. The table records around 340,000 distinct CDR3 sequences, about an eighth of them present only once. This clonotype was counted at least ten times. This clonotype was sampled from a human donor who donated a stem cell graft to a child with Fanconi anemia. This chain connects TRBV6-2 or TRBV6-3 to TRBJ2-3; 10 positions agree with TRBD2. This material consisted of PBMCs, taken from the stem cell graft. CDR3 protein: CASRPLAGETSTDTQYF. The CDR3 DNA sequence: TGTGCCAGCAGGCCCCTAGCGGGGGAGACTAGCACAGATACGCAGTATTTT.